Listed below are T cell receptor beta chains from one sample, sequenced in a study of response to subunit inactivated influenza vaccine. MiXCR, run by TCRdb on the RT-PCR reads, gives a single entry per CDR3 protein. The top ten hold 11% of the sample, which has roughly 650,000 distinct CDR3 sequences, 15% to 19% seen once. The sequencing here drew on PBMCs from blood, taken 11 to 12 days after vaccination. All receptors derive from a man in his forties or fifties who received an inactivated influenza vaccine. Both conserved end residues are part of each CDR3. D genes are given only for firm matches. Clone sizes are given selectively: once, few, many, or a class where the clone is expanded.

- TRBJ2-1 TRBV2 TRBD2 CASISGGLYNEQFF TGTGCCAGCATAAGCGGGGGGCTATACAATGAGCAGTTCTTC
- TRBJ2-1 TRBV3-1 TRBD2 CASAIAGEQFF TGTGCCAGCGCAATAGCGGGGGAGCAGTTCTTC
- TRBJ2-5 TRBV7-9 - CASSSPASGRETQYF TGTGCCAGCAGCTCCCCAGCGTCCGGGCGGGAGACCCAGTACTTC
few TRBJ1-1 TRBV27 - CASRSRVGDTEAFF TGTGCCAGCAGATCCCGCGTGGGGGACACTGAAGCTTTCTTT
few TRBJ2-3 TRBV7-9 - CASSPDITDTQYF TGTGCCAGCAGCCCGGACATCACAGATACGCAGTATTTT
few TRBJ1-5 TRBV20-1 - CSARSLDLSNQPQHF TGCAGTGCTAGATCCCTGGACTTGAGCAATCAGCCCCAGCATTTT
few TRBJ2-1 TRBV7-8 TRBD2 CASSSALAGNEQFF TGTGCCAGCAGCTCCGCGCTAGCGGGAAATGAGCAGTTCTTC
many TRBJ2-5 TRBV5-6 - CASSLKGAETQYF TGTGCCAGCAGCTTGAAAGGTGCGGAGACCCAGTACTTC
- TRBJ2-1 TRBV7-2 - CASSFGASSYNEQFF TGTGCCAGCAGCTTCGGGGCCAGTTCCTACAATGAGCAGTTCTTC
few TRBJ2-2 TRBV20-1 - CSAFGGVGLGELFF TGCAGTGCTTTCGGGGGAGTGGGACTCGGGGAGCTGTTTTTT
few TRBJ1-4 TRBV20-1 - CSASGGPNEKLFF TGCAGTGCTAGTGGTGGTCCTAATGAAAAACTGTTTTTT
many TRBJ2-3 TRBV7-9 - CASSFKGPDTQYF TGTGCCAGCAGCTTTAAAGGCCCAGATACGCAGTATTTT
few TRBJ2-2 TRBV12-3/TRBV12-4 TRBD1 CASSWPQGATGELFF TGTGCCAGCAGTTGGCCGCAGGGGGCCACCGGGGAGCTGTTTTTT
few TRBJ2-3 TRBV7-8 - CASSTRRDPLPDTQYF TGTGCCAGCAGCACCAGGCGGGACCCACTCCCCGATACGCAGTATTTT
few TRBJ2-5 TRBV6-5 - CASSYSRQGSETQYF TGTGCCAGCAGTTACTCCCGGCAGGGGTCCGAAACCCAGTACTTC
many TRBJ2-3 TRBV4-3 - CASSQRGNTQYF TGCGCCAGCAGCCAAAGGGGGAATACGCAGTATTTT
many TRBJ1-4 TRBV5-6 TRBD1 CASSSGQGTNEKLFF TGTGCCAGCAGCTCGGGACAGGGGACTAATGAAAAACTGTTTTTT
- TRBJ2-7 TRBV6-1 - CASRGAGAYEQYF TGTGCCAGCAGGGGGGCGGGGGCCTACGAGCAGTACTTC
- TRBJ2-1 TRBV4-3 TRBD2 CASSQDAPTSGAWQNEQFF TGCGCCAGCAGCCAAGATGCCCCGACTAGCGGGGCGTGGCAGAATGAGCAGTTCTTC
- TRBJ1-2 TRBV7-2 - CASSLGLTNYGYTF TGTGCCAGCAGCTTAGGTTTAACGAACTATGGCTACACCTTC
many TRBJ2-7 TRBV12-3/TRBV12-4 - CASSFLSYEQYF TGTGCCAGCAGCTTTCTTAGCTACGAGCAGTACTTC
- TRBJ2-5 TRBV20-1 - CSGRRGAGETQYF TGCAGTGGACGCCGCGGGGCGGGGGAGACCCAGTACTTC
many TRBJ2-1 TRBV24-1 - CATSPSGSSYNEQFF TGTGCCACCAGCCCTAGTGGGAGCTCCTACAATGAGCAGTTCTTC
few TRBJ2-1 TRBV24-1 - CATSAGYEQFF TGTGCCACCAGTGCGGGGTATGAGCAGTTCTTC